This T cell receptor (beta chain) was retrieved from a study of Ad26.COV2.S vaccination and SARS-CoV-2 variants. As to treatment: approximately 18 received Ad26.COV2.S at low or high dose, single or two shots; about five received placebo; per-sample allocation not given. Sampling was done on day 63 after the first vaccine or placebo injection. Assay: immunoSEQ multiplex PCR; the TCRdb copy retains only in-frame clones and omits some. Of about 320,000 clones listed, 75% to 90% are singletons. Trimming removed 5 bases at V and 8 bases at J, with 16 bases between. CDR3 length equals 15 residues. Germline V CDR1 and CDR2: SGHTA, FQGNSA.

The sequencing here drew on peripheral blood, taken in a trial of Ad26.COV2.S vaccine versus placebo. The receptor was isolated from a person between 18 and 65 years old who received the Ad26.COV2.S COVID-19 vaccine or a placebo. V gene TRBV7-2 combines with J gene TRBJ1-6; D gene unclear. The chain's CDR3 is CASSPTPLNYSPLHF. The CDR3 DNA reads as TGTGCCAGCAGCCCTACACCGCTTAATTATTCACCCCTCCACTTT.